What follows are 22 T cell receptor beta chains derived from one specimen sequenced in a study of STAT3 mutations in large granular lymphocyte leukemia. Study-level points and caveats: Every T-LGLL patient had at least one immunodominant TCRbeta clonotype.

Which antigens these TCRs recognize remains unknown. Produced via immunoSEQ multiplex PCR; TCRdb's table is partial and in-frame only. The table has roughly 30,000 clones, 60% to 85% seen once. Material for sequencing was peripheral blood mononuclear cells. These TCRs come from a woman aged 50 to 65 with T-cell large granular lymphocyte leukemia. Some clones in this sample may be carry-over from other donors' samples.

The chain links TRBV30 to TRBJ1-4, with TRBD1 as a possible D gene (5 bases). In germline, CDR1 is GTSNPN, CDR2 SVGIG (reference sequence). The CDR3 runs to 15 residues. V was clipped by 2 bases and J by 6 bases, with 16 bases between them. The CDR3 region is CAWSQPDRPDEKLFF. The CDR3 nucleotides read TGTGCCTGGAGTCAACCCGACAGACCTGATGAAAAACTGTTTTTT.

This clone occurred a few times. V and J are TRBV9 and TRBJ1-5; D is unresolved. This CDR3 is 13 amino acids long. Trimming removed 4 bases at V and 5 bases at J, with 10 bases between. Germline V lookup: CDR1 SGDLS, CDR2 YYNGEE. The CDR3 nucleotides are TGTGCCAGCAGCACCCGAGGTTATCAGCCCCAGCATTTT. Its protein is CASSTRGYQPQHF.

This chain uses TRBV9 with TRBJ2-5; 10 bases agree with TRBD2. Trimming removed 7 bases from V and 5 bases from J; junction bases left unmatched: 11. The CDR3 length is 15 residues. Germline CDR1 and CDR2: SGDLS and YYNGEE. In DNA, the CDR3 is TGTGCCAGCTCCAGAAGCGGGAGGGGCGTGGAGACCCAGTACTTC. This encodes CASSRSGRGVETQYF.

The V and J genes are TRBV18 and TRBJ2-5; possibly TRBD1 for D (5 bases). The CDR3 is 15 residues long. The germline gives CDR1 KGHSH, CDR2 LQKENI. V shed 3 bases and J shed 3 bases, with 14 bases lying between them. The DNA of the CDR3 is TGTGCCAGCTCACCTGGGGCCTCTTCTAAAGAGACCCAGTACTTC. Translation: CASSPGASSKETQYF. The variable domain in full, completed from reference TRBV18 and TRBJ2-5, reads NAGVMQNPRHLVRRRGQEARLRCSPMKGHSHVYWYRQLPEEGLKFMVYLQKENIIDESGMPKERFSAEFPKEGPSILRIQQVVRGDSAAYFCASSPGASSKETQYFGPGTRLLVL.

This sequence joins TRBV18 and TRBJ1-1, with 7 bases that match TRBD1. This CDR3 spans 15 amino acids. Germline assignment: CDR1 KGHSH and CDR2 LQKENI. The V and J ends lost 5 bases and 0 bases, in that order; junction bases with no gene match: 6. DNA for the CDR3: TGTGCCAGCTCATCGGGACAGATCATGAACACTGAAGCTTTCTTT. This encodes CASSSGQIMNTEAFF.

V usage is TRBV6-5 and J usage is TRBJ1-5; 8 bases map to TRBD1. The CDR3 runs to 15 residues. CDR1 is MNHEY, CDR2 SVGAGI, per germline. The junction had 6 bases not matched to a gene; V was cut back by 6 bases and J by 2 bases. DNA of the CDR3: TGTGCCAGCAGAACGGACAGGGATGGCAATCAGCCCCAGCATTTT. This gives the protein CASRTDRDGNQPQHF.

The rearrangement joins TRBV19 to TRBJ1-1; 7 bases agree with TRBD1. V gave up 7 bases and J gave up 0 bases; unmatched junction bases: 8. The germline CDR1 and CDR2 sequences are LNHDA and SQIVND (reference sequence). The CDR3 contains 15 residues. The CDR3 sequence: CASTRTGPLNTEAFF. CDR3 sequence (DNA): TGTGCCAGTACCCGGACAGGTCCTTTGAACACTGAAGCTTTCTTT.

The chain combines TRBV11-2 with TRBJ2-7; TRBD2 is a possible D gene (5 bases). CDR3 length: 15 amino acids. Germline CDR1 reads SGHAT; CDR2 reads FQNNGV. Trimming shortened V by 3 bases and J by 3 bases, and 15 bases separated the two germline ends. The CDR3, as DNA: TGTGCCAGCAGCTTGGGCCGGACTCCGAGCTACGAGCAGTACTTC. This translates into CASSLGRTPSYEQYF.

This clone has a single count. The V and J genes are TRBV18 and TRBJ1-5; D remains ambiguous. Per the germline V gene, CDR1 is KGHSH and CDR2 is LQKENI. V shed 2 bases and J shed 4 bases, with 3 bases lying between them. CDR3 length: 12 residues. CDR3 sequence (DNA): TGTGCCAGCTCACCATTTAATCAGCCCCAGCATTTT. This encodes CASSPFNQPQHF.

The J gene is TRBJ1-5, the V gene TRBV7-9; tentatively, D is TRBD1 (6 bases). V was clipped by 0 bases and J by 4 bases, with 10 bases between them. Per the germline V gene, CDR1 is SEHNR and CDR2 is FQNEAQ (reference sequence). The CDR3 length is 15 residues. The CDR3 here is CASSLATGSNQPQHF. The CDR3 DNA sequence: TGTGCCAGCAGCTTAGCTACAGGGTCAAATCAGCCCCAGCATTTT.

The chain recombines TRBV5-4 with TRBJ2-3, with D uncertain. CDR3 length equals 14 residues. The V and J ends lost 2 bases and 0 bases respectively, with 7 bases between them. Germline-derived CDR1 and CDR2 are SGHNT and YYREEE (reference sequence). The CDR3 is CASSLTASTDTQYF. CDR3 sequence (DNA): TGTGCCAGCAGCTTAACAGCTAGCACAGATACGCAGTATTTT. Combining the CDR3 with reference TRBV5-4 and TRBJ2-3 gives the whole variable domain ETGVTQSPTHLIKTRGQQVTLRCSSQSGHNTVSWYQQALGQGPQFIFQYYREEENGRGNFPPRFSGLQFPNYSSELNVNALELDDSALYLCASSLTASTDTQYFGPGTRLTVL.

This clone was observed a single time. The chain carries TRBV11-2 and TRBJ1-2, with D tentatively TRBD1 (5 bases). The CDR3 consists of 14 residues. V lost 4 bases and J lost 7, with 16 bases in between. Germline-derived CDR1 and CDR2 are SGHAT and FQNNGV. The chain's CDR3 is CASSSNPPQGGYTF. The CDR3 DNA sequence: TGTGCCAGCAGCTCCAATCCACCTCAGGGTGGCTACACCTTC.

The chain couples TRBV2 to TRBJ2-1; D possibly matches TRBD1 or TRBD2 (5 bases each). The CDR3 covers 11 residues. Germline values: CDR1 SNHLY, CDR2 FYNNEI. V was cut by 6 bases and J by 9 bases, with 9 bases left in between. The CDR3, as DNA: TGTGCCAGCAGCCGGGACCTTGAGCAGTTCTTC. This gives the protein CASSRDLEQFF.

The CDR3 bases are TGTGCCAGCAGCTTGGGACAGGGTACTCAGCCCCAGCATTTT. Protein sequence: CASSLGQGTQPQHF. V is TRBV7-9 and J is TRBJ1-5; 9 bases match TRBD1. CDR3 length: 14 residues. Germline lookup yields CDR1 SEHNR and CDR2 FQNEAQ (reference sequence). The V gene end was trimmed by 3 bases and the J gene end by 6 bases; junction bases not matched to a gene: 3. The variable domain in full, completed from reference TRBV7-9 and TRBJ1-5, reads DTGVSQNPRHKITKRGQNVTFRCDPISEHNRLYWYRQTLGQGPEFLTYFQNEAQLEKSRLLSDRFSAERPKGSFSTLEIQRTEQGDSAMYLCASSLGQGTQPQHFGDGTRLSIL.

This clone has more than one count but fewer than ten. The chain employs TRBV27 and TRBJ2-1, with a tentative D call TRBD2 (5 bases). The CDR3 spans 15 residues. V was clipped by 4 bases and J by 5 bases, with 15 bases between them. Per germline, CDR1 MNHEY and CDR2 SMNVEV (reference sequence). CDR3 sequence reads: CASSSPRGVHNEQFF. Here the CDR3 DNA reads TGTGCCAGCAGTTCTCCCCGGGGAGTGCACAATGAGCAGTTCTTC.

To note about this clone: At one end, the junction sequence differs from germline, possibly due to a read error. V and J are TRBV5-1 and TRBJ1-2; 7 bases align to TRBD1. This CDR3 comprises 13 residues. CDR1 is SGHRS and CDR2 is YFSETQ in the germline V gene. DNA of the CDR3: TGCGCCAGCAGCTTGGATGGAGTGTCAGGGGGAATCTTC. Its protein product is CASSLDGVSGGIF.

V and J are TRBV18 and TRBJ1-2; 8 nucleotides match TRBD1. There are 14 residues in the CDR3. CDR1 and CDR2 from the germline V gene are KGHSH and LQKENI. V shed 5 bases and J 5 bases; nucleotides not matched to a gene: 7. The CDR3, as DNA: TGTGCCAGCTCATCGAAGGACAGGGCGTATGGCTACACCTTC. Translated, it gives CASSSKDRAYGYTF.

The chain uses TRBV28 and TRBJ2-5; 13 bases are shared with TRBD2. Germline CDR1 MDHEN, CDR2 SYDVKM. V was clipped by 4 bases and J by 6 bases; unmatched bases: 8. The CDR3 spans 16 residues. The CDR3 loop is CASSSALAGGRKTQYF. In nucleotides, the CDR3 is TGTGCCAGCAGTTCCGCACTAGCGGGAGGGAGGAAGACCCAGTACTTC.

This chain joins TRBV5-1 and TRBJ1-1; D might be TRBD1 (5 bases). Germline CDR1 reads SGHRS; CDR2 reads YFSETQ. Trimming stripped 0 bases from V and 4 bases from J, with 10 bases between. The CDR3 loop spans 14 amino acids. The CDR3 is CASSLGIGGTEAFF. As DNA, the CDR3 is TGCGCCAGCAGCTTGGGAATCGGGGGCACTGAAGCTTTCTTT.

This chain connects TRBV7-2 to TRBJ2-7, with TRBD2 matching over 9 bases. The CDR3 is made up of 13 amino acids. The V segment lost 8 bases and the J segment 2 bases; nucleotides outside the gene matches: 4. The germline CDR1 and CDR2 sequences are SGHTA and FQGNSA. CDR3 amino acids: CASGLAGTYEQYF. The CDR3 DNA follows: TGTGCCAGCGGTCTAGCGGGGACCTACGAGCAGTACTTC.

The V gene is TRBV6-6, the J gene TRBJ1-5, with D possibly TRBD1 on 6 matching bases. Germline V gene lookup returns CDR1 MNHNY and CDR2 SVGAGI (reference sequence). This CDR3 region has 14 residues. Trimming shortened V by 6 bases and J by 4 bases, and 13 bases separated the two germline ends. CDR3 nucleotides: TGTGCCAGCAGCCTTACGCAGGGGAATCAGCCCCAGCATTTT. It translates to CASSLTQGNQPQHF.

The rearrangement uses TRBV30 and TRBJ2-7, with D perhaps matching TRBD1 (6 bases). The CDR3 is made up of 15 amino acids. The germline gives CDR1 GTSNPN, CDR2 SVGIG (reference sequence). V shed 0 bases and J shed 2 bases, with 14 bases lying between them. The CDR3 region is CAWSVPNRATYEQYF. The CDR3 DNA is TGTGCCTGGAGTGTACCTAACAGGGCCACCTACGAGCAGTACTTC.